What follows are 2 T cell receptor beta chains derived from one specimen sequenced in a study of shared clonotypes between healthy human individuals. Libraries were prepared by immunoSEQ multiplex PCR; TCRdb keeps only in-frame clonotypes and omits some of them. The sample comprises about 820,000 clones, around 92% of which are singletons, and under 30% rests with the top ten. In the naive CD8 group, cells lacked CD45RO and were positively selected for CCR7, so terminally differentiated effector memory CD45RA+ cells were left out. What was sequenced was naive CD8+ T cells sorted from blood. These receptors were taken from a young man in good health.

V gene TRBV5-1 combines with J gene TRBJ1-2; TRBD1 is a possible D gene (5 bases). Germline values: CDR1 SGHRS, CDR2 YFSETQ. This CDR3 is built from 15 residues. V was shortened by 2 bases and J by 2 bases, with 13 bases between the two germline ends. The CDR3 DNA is TGCGCCAGCAGCTTACAGGACGGGAGAAACTATGGCTACACCTTC. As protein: CASSLQDGRNYGYTF. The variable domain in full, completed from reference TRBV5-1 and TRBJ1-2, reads KAGVTQTPRYLIKTRGQQVTLSCSPISGHRSVSWYQQTPGQGLQFLFEYFSETQRNKGNFPGRFSGRQFSNSRSEMNVSTLELGDSALYLCASSLQDGRNYGYTFGSGTRLTVV.

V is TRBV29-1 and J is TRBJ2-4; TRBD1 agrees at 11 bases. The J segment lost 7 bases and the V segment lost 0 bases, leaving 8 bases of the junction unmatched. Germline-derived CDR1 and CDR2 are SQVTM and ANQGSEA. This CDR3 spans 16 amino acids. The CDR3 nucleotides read TGCAGCGTTGAAGATCTCGGACAGGGGGCTGTGAACATTCAGTACTTC. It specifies CSVEDLGQGAVNIQYF.